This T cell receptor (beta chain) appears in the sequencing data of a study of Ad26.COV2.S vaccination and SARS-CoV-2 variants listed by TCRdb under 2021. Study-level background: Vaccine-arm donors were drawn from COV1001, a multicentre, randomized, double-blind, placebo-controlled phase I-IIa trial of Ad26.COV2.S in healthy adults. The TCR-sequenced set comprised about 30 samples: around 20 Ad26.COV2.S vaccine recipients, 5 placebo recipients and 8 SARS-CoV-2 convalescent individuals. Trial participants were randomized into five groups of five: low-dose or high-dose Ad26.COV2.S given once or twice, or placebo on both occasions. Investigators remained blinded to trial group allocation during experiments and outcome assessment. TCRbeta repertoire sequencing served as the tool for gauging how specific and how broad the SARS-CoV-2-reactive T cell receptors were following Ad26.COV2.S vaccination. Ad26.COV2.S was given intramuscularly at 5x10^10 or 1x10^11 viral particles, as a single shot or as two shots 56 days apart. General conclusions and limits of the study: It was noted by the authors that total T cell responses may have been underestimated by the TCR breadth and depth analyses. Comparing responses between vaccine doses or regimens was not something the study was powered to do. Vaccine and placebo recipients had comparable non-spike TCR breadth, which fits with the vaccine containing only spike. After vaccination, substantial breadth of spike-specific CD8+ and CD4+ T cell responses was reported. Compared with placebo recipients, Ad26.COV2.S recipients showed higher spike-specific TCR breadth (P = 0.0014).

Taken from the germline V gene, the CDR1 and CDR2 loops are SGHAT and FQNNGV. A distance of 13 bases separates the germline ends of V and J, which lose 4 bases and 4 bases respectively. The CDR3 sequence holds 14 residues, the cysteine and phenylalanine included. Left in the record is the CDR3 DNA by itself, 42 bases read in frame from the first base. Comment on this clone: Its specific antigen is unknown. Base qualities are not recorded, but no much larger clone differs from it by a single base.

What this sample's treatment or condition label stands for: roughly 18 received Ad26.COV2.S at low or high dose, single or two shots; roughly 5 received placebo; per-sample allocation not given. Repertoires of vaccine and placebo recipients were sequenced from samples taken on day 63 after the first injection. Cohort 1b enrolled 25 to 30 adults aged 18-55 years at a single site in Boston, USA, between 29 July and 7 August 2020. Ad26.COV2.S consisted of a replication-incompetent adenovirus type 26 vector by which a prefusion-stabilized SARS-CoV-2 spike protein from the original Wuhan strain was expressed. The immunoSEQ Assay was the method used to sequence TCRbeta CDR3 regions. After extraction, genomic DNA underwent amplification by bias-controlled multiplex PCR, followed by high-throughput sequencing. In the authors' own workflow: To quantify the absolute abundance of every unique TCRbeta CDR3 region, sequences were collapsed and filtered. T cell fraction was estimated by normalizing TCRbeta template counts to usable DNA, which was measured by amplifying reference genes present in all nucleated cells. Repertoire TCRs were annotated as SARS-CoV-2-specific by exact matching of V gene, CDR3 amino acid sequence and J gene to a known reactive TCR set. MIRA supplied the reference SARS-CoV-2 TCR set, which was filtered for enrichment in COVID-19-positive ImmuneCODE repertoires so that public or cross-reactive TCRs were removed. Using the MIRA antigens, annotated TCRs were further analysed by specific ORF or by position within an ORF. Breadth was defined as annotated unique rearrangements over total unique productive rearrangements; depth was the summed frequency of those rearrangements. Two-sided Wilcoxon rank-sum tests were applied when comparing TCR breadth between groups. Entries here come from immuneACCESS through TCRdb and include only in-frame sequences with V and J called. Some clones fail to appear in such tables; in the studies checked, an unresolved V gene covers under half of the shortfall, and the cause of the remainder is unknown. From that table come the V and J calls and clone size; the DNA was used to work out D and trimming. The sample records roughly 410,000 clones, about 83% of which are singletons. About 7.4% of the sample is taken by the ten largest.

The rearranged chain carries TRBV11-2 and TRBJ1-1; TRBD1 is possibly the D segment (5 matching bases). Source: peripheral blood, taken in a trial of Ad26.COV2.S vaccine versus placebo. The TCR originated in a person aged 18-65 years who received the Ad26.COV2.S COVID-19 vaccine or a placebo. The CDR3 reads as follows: CASSSLLRGTEAFF. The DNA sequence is TGTGCCAGCAGCTCCCTGCTAAGGGGCACTGAAGCTTTCTTT. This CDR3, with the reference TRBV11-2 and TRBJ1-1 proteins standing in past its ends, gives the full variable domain EAGVAQSPRYKIIEKRQSVAFWCNPISGHATLYWYQQILGQGPKLLIQFQNNGVVDDSQLPKDRFSAERLKGVDSTLKIQPAKLEDSAVYLCASSSLLRGTEAFFGQGTRLTVV.